What follows are 32 T cell receptor beta chains derived from one specimen sequenced in a study of human T cells and chemical hapten exposure. TCRdb fed the RACE reads into MiXCR, producing one record per CDR3 protein. The data contain 70,000 or so distinct CDR3 sequences, roughly 11% of them seen just once; the ten biggest clones take up more than 1.2%. This sample's time point: patch test 3, about 24 weeks after DPC sensitization. As for treatment: therapeutic diphenylcyclopropenone sensitization with weekly scalp DPC. The specimen comprised whole blood, sampled in connection with sensitization to the hapten diphenylcyclopropenone (DPC). These receptors all stem from a woman in her fifties or sixties with alopecia areata. Some clones in this sample may be carry-over from other donors' samples.

A few counts support this clonotype. The genes are TRBV6-5 and TRBJ2-2, with 9 positions matching TRBD2. This CDR3 is 16 amino acids long. J was trimmed by 6 bases and V by 1 base; bases with no gene match: 6. The germline V gene encodes CDR1 MNHEY and CDR2 SVGAGI. In nucleotides, the CDR3 is TGTGCCAGCAGTTACTGGGGGACTAGCCGGCCCGGGGAGCTGTTTTTT. This codes for CASSYWGTSRPGELFF.

This clonotype has more than one count but fewer than ten. The V gene is TRBV28, the J gene TRBJ2-3; perhaps TRBD2 as D (5 bases). Germline V gene data show CDR1 as MDHEN and CDR2 as SYDVKM. The CDR3 is 17 residues long. With 6 bases removed from V and 4 bases from J, the gap between germline ends came to 23 bases. CDR3 sequence (DNA): TGTGCCAGCAGCTCCCCAACCTTACTAGTTCATTCAGATACGCAGTATTTT. The encoded protein is CASSSPTLLVHSDTQYF.

This clonotype was found a few times. The chain combines TRBV9 with TRBJ1-4, with D tentatively TRBD1 (6 bases). Deletions cut 3 bases from V and 4 bases from J, with 25 bases between. Per germline, CDR1 SGDLS and CDR2 YYNGEE. CDR3 length: 19 amino acids. The DNA for the CDR3 is TGTGCCAGCAGCGCCAGACCAACAGGGAGGGGCGTTGGTAATGAAAAACTGTTTTTT. It is translated as CASSARPTGRGVGNEKLFF.

The rearrangement joins TRBV12-3 or TRBV12-4 to TRBJ2-7, with a possible D match to TRBD1 (6 bases). The ends were cut back, 7 bases at V and 2 bases at J, with 12 bases in the middle. The CDR3 runs to 13 residues. CDR3 residues: CASTRGATYEQYF. CDR3 DNA: TGTGCCAGCACCAGGGGTGCTACCTACGAGCAGTACTTC.

This clonotype was seen a few times. The V and J genes are TRBV2 and TRBJ2-3; D gene ambiguous. CDR1 and CDR2 from the germline V gene are SNHLY and FYNNEI. Trimming removed 3 bases at V and 8 bases at J, with 12 bases between. This CDR3 is built from 13 residues. CDR3: CASSDSVYGTQYF. The CDR3 DNA reads as TGTGCCAGCAGTGATTCCGTTTATGGTACGCAGTATTTT.

This clonotype showed up just a few times. The chain uses TRBV27 and TRBJ1-2, with TRBD1 identical over 8 bases. The trim removed 3 bases at V and 4 bases at J, leaving 7 bases unmatched. The CDR3 runs 15 residues. CDR1 MNHEY and CDR2 SMNVEV come from the germline V gene (reference sequence). This chain's CDR3 is CASSFSRGRLYGYTF. The CDR3 DNA follows: TGTGCCAGCAGTTTCTCCAGGGGGCGGCTCTATGGCTACACCTTC.

This clonotype was seen ten or more times. The chain carries TRBV28 and TRBJ1-6; D may be TRBD1 (5 bases). The germline CDR1 and CDR2 sequences are MDHEN and SYDVKM. Trimming took off 7 bases at V and 5 bases at J, with 15 bases between the two ends. CDR3 length equals 15 residues. CDR3 bases: TGTGCCAGCACCCTCGGGGCTGAGAATAATTCACCCCTCCACTTT. As protein: CASTLGAENNSPLHF.

The J gene is TRBJ1-5, the V gene TRBV28; D uncertain. In germline, CDR1 is MDHEN, CDR2 SYDVKM. The V end was cut by 3 bases, the J end by 3 bases, with 12 bases between. This CDR3 has 15 residues. The CDR3 DNA follows: TGTGCCAGCAGTTTGGCAGGCCCTAACAATCAGCCCCAGCATTTT. Translated: CASSLAGPNNQPQHF.

This clonotype appeared a few times. The chain has TRBV20-1 and TRBJ2-3; D not certain. Between the trimmed V and J ends, which lost 1 base and 2 bases, there was a span of 16 bases. Per the germline V gene, CDR1 is DFQATT and CDR2 is SNEGSKA (reference sequence). The CDR3 length is 16 residues. The CDR3 DNA is TGCAGTGCTAGAGTCCCTCAACTCGGTTTCACAGATACGCAGTATTTT. Protein product: CSARVPQLGFTDTQYF.

This clonotype showed up many times. The rearrangement uses TRBV12-3 or TRBV12-4 and TRBJ2-7; D is undetermined. This CDR3 contains 13 residues. Trimming cost V 1 base and J 2 bases, with 6 bases left between them. CDR3 DNA: TGTGCCAGCAGTTTAGACACCACCTACGAGCAGTACTTC. Protein product: CASSLDTTYEQYF.

This clonotype was seen many times. This chain connects TRBV6-5 to TRBJ1-4; 7 bases map to TRBD1. V shed 6 bases and J 11 bases; nucleotides not matched to a gene: 12. Germline V gene data show CDR1 as MNHEY and CDR2 as SVGAGI. The CDR3 is 14 residues long. CDR3 DNA sequence: TGTGCCAGCAGCCGTCCGGGACAGTTGGAGAAACTGTTTTTT. Translation: CASSRPGQLEKLFF.

V is TRBV29-1 and J is TRBJ1-3; D unresolved. Germline CDR1 reads SQVTM; CDR2 reads ANQGSEA. Trimming took off 4 bases at V and 0 bases at J, with 7 bases between the two ends. The CDR3 has 13 amino acids. CDR3 nucleotide sequence: TGCAGCGTTGGATCGGTCTCTGGAAACACCATATATTTT. Translated, it gives CSVGSVSGNTIYF.

This clonotype was recorded a few times. The chain uses TRBV28 and TRBJ1-1; unclear D gene. CDR1 and CDR2 from the germline V gene are MDHEN and SYDVKM. With 7 bases removed from V and 11 bases from J, the gap between germline ends came to 17 bases. This CDR3 region has 12 residues. CDR3 loop: CASNPKGLVAFF. Written as DNA, the CDR3 is TGTGCCAGCAATCCCAAGGGATTGGTGGCTTTCTTT. The full variable domain, with the rest looked up from reference TRBV28 and TRBJ1-1, is DVKVTQSSRYLVKRTGEKVFLECVQDMDHENMFWYRQDPGLGLRLIYFSYDVKMKEKGDIPEGYSVSREKKERFSLILESASTNQTSMYLCASNPKGLVAFFGQGTRLTVV.

This clonotype was found many times. The CDR3 region has the DNA TGTGCCAGCAGCTTTGGCGGGAGCACCTCCTACGAGCAGTACTTC. Residues: CASSFGGSTSYEQYF. The chain has TRBV7-2 and TRBJ2-7; 7 positions agree with TRBD2. There are 15 residues in the CDR3. Trimming cost V 3 bases and J 0 bases; bases outside gene matches: 5. In germline, CDR1 is SGHTA, CDR2 FQGNSA. Full variable domain (outside the CDR3, taken from reference TRBV7-2 and TRBJ2-7): GAGVSQSPSNKVTEKGKDVELRCDPISGHTALYWYRQSLGQGLEFLIYFQGNSAPDKSGLPSDRFSAERTGGSVSTLTIQRTQQEDSAVYLCASSFGGSTSYEQYFGPGTRLTVT.

This clonotype has ten or more counts. J is TRBJ1-2 and V is TRBV27; possibly TRBD1 for D (5 bases). The germline gives CDR1 MNHEY, CDR2 SMNVEV (reference sequence). The CDR3 covers 15 residues. Trimming removed 5 bases from V and 4 bases from J, with 17 bases in between. CDR3 sequence reads: CASSNQGPDLYGYTF. The CDR3, as DNA: TGTGCCAGCAGTAATCAGGGCCCCGATCTCTATGGCTACACCTTC.

This clonotype occurred a few times. This rearrangement joins TRBV20-1 to TRBJ2-3; 9 nucleotides align to TRBD2. This CDR3 spans 16 amino acids. The germline V gene encodes CDR1 DFQATT and CDR2 SNEGSKA (reference sequence). The ends lost 0 bases at V and 2 bases at J; junction bases unmatched: 6. In DNA form, the CDR3 reads TGCAGTGCTAGAGATCCAGCGGGGGGTTTCACAGATACGCAGTATTTT. Translated, it gives CSARDPAGGFTDTQYF.

This clonotype was detected ten times or more. The CDR3 protein is CASSTPGGGMRAFF. In nucleotides, the CDR3 is TGTGCCAGCAGCACCCCCGGTGGGGGGATGAGGGCTTTCTTT. This chain links TRBV21-1 with TRBJ1-1; the DNA was not used to check the table's D call, TRBD1. TRBV21-1 is listed as a pseudogene. CDR3 length: 14 amino acids.

The sample holds a few counts of this clonotype. The chain carries TRBV3-1 and TRBJ2-7; weak D call: TRBD1 (6 bases). The CDR3 runs to 14 residues. Germline assignment: CDR1 LGHDT and CDR2 YNNKEL (reference sequence). The V and J ends lost 4 bases and 5 bases respectively, with 15 bases between them. CDR3 sequence: CASSPISRGHEQYF. CDR3 in DNA: TGTGCCAGCAGCCCCATAAGCAGGGGCCACGAGCAGTACTTC.

V usage is TRBV5-1 and J usage is TRBJ2-7, with D maybe TRBD1 (6 bases). The V end lost 0 bases, the J end lost 0 bases, and 10 bases lay between the germline ends. CDR3 size: 15 residues. The germline V gene has CDR1 SGHRS and CDR2 YFSETQ. Here the CDR3 reads CASSLGTGISYEQYF. The CDR3 DNA is TGCGCCAGCAGCTTGGGTACAGGGATCTCCTACGAGCAGTACTTC.

This clonotype has only a few counts. The chain uses TRBV6-6 and TRBJ1-1; TRBD1 agrees at 8 bases. The CDR3 is 13 amino acids. The germline V gene has CDR1 MNHNY and CDR2 SVGAGI (reference sequence). The J segment lost 4 bases and the V segment lost 7 bases, leaving 5 bases of the junction unmatched. CDR3 residues: CASTRTGTTEAFF. CDR3 nucleotide sequence: TGTGCCAGCACGCGGACAGGGACCACTGAAGCTTTCTTT.

This clonotype was seen a few times. The V gene is TRBV5-6, the J gene TRBJ2-6; 7 bases map to TRBD1. Germline V lookup: CDR1 SGHDT, CDR2 YYEEEE. V lost 4 bases, J lost 0 bases, and 16 bases stayed unmatched. This CDR3 contains 20 residues. The CDR3 DNA reads TGTGCCAGCAGCCCCCGGATCGGAATGAAGGGGGCCTCTGGGGCCAACGTCCTGACTTTC. Its translation is CASSPRIGMKGASGANVLTF.

This clonotype occurred once. The rearrangement joins TRBV12-3 or TRBV12-4 to TRBJ1-2; D ambiguous. Deletions cut 4 bases from V and 8 bases from J, with 17 bases between. The CDR3 totals 14 residues. CDR3 nucleotide sequence: TGTGCCAGCAGTTCCAGAGGAGTACAAGCAGGCTACACCTTC. It encodes CASSSRGVQAGYTF.

This clonotype was seen a few times. The chain is built from TRBV18 and TRBJ2-7; 8 bases align to TRBD1. This CDR3 comprises 14 residues. The germline V gene has CDR1 KGHSH and CDR2 LQKENI. V gave up 1 base and J gave up 2 bases; unmatched junction bases: 1. CDR3 bases: TGTGCCAGCTCACCACGGACAGGGCCCTACGAGCAGTACTTC. Translated: CASSPRTGPYEQYF.

The table lists this clonotype with a few counts. The chain combines TRBV29-1 with TRBJ2-5; D possibly uses TRBD1 or TRBD2 (5 bases each). V lost 5 bases to trimming and J lost 5 bases, with 12 bases between them. Germline values: CDR1 SQVTM, CDR2 ANQGSEA. The CDR3 covers 12 residues. DNA for the CDR3: TGCAGCGTTTCCCGGGACCGGGAGACCCAGTACTTC. Its translation is CSVSRDRETQYF. Full variable domain (outside the CDR3, taken from reference TRBV29-1 and TRBJ2-5): SAVISQKPSRDICQRGTSLTIQCQVDSQVTMMFWYRQQPGQSLTLIATANQGSEATYESGFVIDKFPISRPNLTFSTLTVSNMSPEDSSIYLCSVSRDRETQYFGPGTRLLVL.

The gene calls are TRBV3-1 and TRBJ2-1, with a possible D match to TRBD2 (5 bases). Trimming shortened V by 3 bases and J by 8 bases, and 8 bases separated the two germline ends. Germline V CDR1 and CDR2: LGHDT, YNNKEL (reference sequence). CDR3 length: 12 residues. The CDR3 is CASSQGRDEQFF. The DNA of the CDR3 is TGTGCCAGCAGCCAGGGGAGAGATGAGCAGTTCTTC.

Here the CDR3 reads CASSAWTSSEQYF. CDR3 nucleotide sequence: TGTGCCAGCAGCGCCTGGACTAGTTCGGAGCAGTACTTC. J is TRBJ2-7 and V is TRBV9, with 7 bases that match TRBD2. This CDR3 has 13 residues. V shed 3 bases and J 7 bases; nucleotides not matched to a gene: 7. Germline CDR1 is SGDLS and CDR2 is YYNGEE.

The gene calls are TRBV5-4 and TRBJ2-6; no firm D call. In germline, CDR1 is SGHNT, CDR2 YYREEE (reference sequence). Trimming shortened V by 0 bases and J by 4 bases, and 2 bases separated the two germline ends. The CDR3 is made up of 13 amino acids. The DNA for the CDR3 is TGTGCCAGCAGCTTGGAAGGGGCCAACGTCCTGACTTTC. It yields the protein CASSLEGANVLTF.

This clonotype showed up just a few times. V usage is TRBV6-6 and J usage is TRBJ2-7; D is undetermined. Trimming removed 0 bases from V and 4 bases from J, with 13 bases in between. Germline lookup yields CDR1 MNHNY and CDR2 SVGAGI (reference sequence). This CDR3 is 15 amino acids long. CDR3 protein: CASSYSGRNPYEQYF. The DNA for the CDR3 is TGTGCCAGCAGTTACTCAGGCCGAAATCCGTACGAGCAGTACTTC.

This clonotype was recorded a few times. The V and J genes are TRBV6-5 and TRBJ2-7; 10 nucleotides align to TRBD2. CDR1 and CDR2 from the germline V gene are MNHEY and SVGAGI. This CDR3 comprises 17 residues. Trimming removed 1 base from V and 5 bases from J; junction bases left unmatched: 11. The CDR3 DNA is TGTGCCAGCAGTTACTTAGCGGGGGGAATACTTAGGAACGAGCAGTACTTC. Amino acids: CASSYLAGGILRNEQYF.

This clonotype was seen only a few times. The V call is TRBV28, the J call TRBJ1-1; D might be TRBD1 (5 bases). This CDR3 region has 15 residues. CDR1 is MDHEN, CDR2 SYDVKM, per germline. The V gene lost 4 bases and the J gene lost 1 base, with 13 bases spanning the gap. The CDR3 DNA follows: TGTGCCAGCAGTTCTGGGGGGACCCGGAACACTGAAGCTTTCTTT. It encodes CASSSGGTRNTEAFF. Combining the CDR3 with reference TRBV28 and TRBJ1-1 gives the whole variable domain DVKVTQSSRYLVKRTGEKVFLECVQDMDHENMFWYRQDPGLGLRLIYFSYDVKMKEKGDIPEGYSVSREKKERFSLILESASTNQTSMYLCASSSGGTRNTEAFFGQGTRLTVV.

In DNA form, the CDR3 reads TGTGCCAGCAGCGTAGGAAGGGCTGGGGCCAACGTCCTGACTTTC. This sequence encodes CASSVGRAGANVLTF. The chain links TRBV9 to TRBJ2-6; D not certain. V was pared by 0 bases and J by 2 bases, with 6 bases between. The CDR3 length is 15 residues. Germline CDR1 and CDR2: SGDLS and YYNGEE.

This clonotype was seen at least ten times. This chain joins TRBV7-6 and TRBJ2-6; D is tentatively TRBD1 or TRBD2 (5 bases each). The CDR3 has 20 amino acids. The V gene's germline CDR1 is SGHVS and CDR2 FNYEAQ. V shed 0 bases and J shed 0 bases, with 18 bases lying between them. The CDR3 coding sequence is TGTGCCAGCAGCTTAGCCTCCCCTCCGGGACGGAGCTCTGGGGCCAACGTCCTGACTTTC. Translation: CASSLASPPGRSSGANVLTF.